The clone carrying this T cell receptor (beta chain) showed up many times. The antigen remains unidentified. These data belong to a study of HIV-infected patients and healthy controls. Overall study results and limits: HIV+ repertoires were severely depleted of MAIT alpha-chain CDR3s, unlike healthy controls. HIV-associated CDR3 frequencies dropped significantly during therapy; CMV-associated ones, mostly rising, changed nonsignificantly.

Whole blood was used without fractionation, so all unsorted peripheral T cells were included. Two fifths of the ten uninfected healthy control donors were sampled twice, around three months apart. cDNA was made from about 500 ng RNA using alpha and beta constant primers. Alpha and beta chain libraries were made separately by chain-specific third strand synthesis with multiplexing indices. Each CDR3 protein is one row after TCRdb ran MiXCR on the 5' RACE reads. Among approximately 17,000 distinct CDR3 sequences listed, 9% to 9.5% were seen once. This CDR3 comprises 13 residues. The V end was cut by 6 bases, the J end by 6 bases, with 13 bases between. Germline loops: CDR1 KGHSH, CDR2 LQKENI.

The origin of this receptor is an adult in good health. Sequencing input: blood. The chain has TRBV18 and TRBJ2-3, with D tentatively TRBD2 (5 bases). The chain's CDR3 is CASSTGESDTQYF. For the CDR3, the DNA is TGTGCCAGCTCCACCGGGGAAAGCGATACGCAGTATTTT.